The 9 T cell receptor beta chains presented below share a single source sample, sequenced in a study of immune evolution from preneoplasia to lung adenocarcinoma. Sequenced by immunoSEQ multiplex PCR; TCRdb stores in-frame clones only, minus some. Seen here are around 6,100 clones, about 70% observed once, and the top ten hold roughly 9.2%. The sequencing input was FFPE adjacent normal lung tissue. These receptors all stem from a donor of 70 years or more with lung adenocarcinoma.

This clone is a singleton in its sample. The chain combines TRBV7-2 with TRBJ2-1; 10 positions match TRBD1. Germline lookup yields CDR1 SGHTA and CDR2 FQGNSA. This CDR3 has 14 residues. V gave up 5 bases and J gave up 6 bases; unmatched junction bases: 4. Here the CDR3 reads CASSARTGGNEQFF. DNA for the CDR3: TGTGCCAGCAGCGCACGGACAGGGGGCAATGAGCAGTTCTTC.

This rearrangement joins TRBV7-9 to TRBJ2-7; D might be TRBD1 (5 bases). The CDR3 length is 14 residues. Trimming took 2 bases from V and 3 from J, leaving 11 bases between them. Germline CDR1 and CDR2: SEHNR and FQNEAQ (reference sequence). DNA of the CDR3: TGTGCCAGCAGCTTATCAGGGTTTAGCTACGAGCAGTACTTC. It translates to CASSLSGFSYEQYF.

This clone was detected a few times. This sequence joins TRBV5-5 and TRBJ1-5; unclear D gene. V lost 0 bases and J 7 bases, leaving 11 bases between the germline ends. CDR1 is SGHKS and CDR2 is YYEKEE in the germline V gene (reference sequence). CDR3 size: 14 residues. CDR3 in DNA: TGTGCCAGCAGCTTGGCCCGGGTAGGACAGCCCCAGCATTTT. It codes for CASSLARVGQPQHF.

The chain has TRBV4-2 and TRBJ1-1; D is unresolved. Trimming took 4 bases from V and 1 from J, leaving 7 bases between them. This CDR3 comprises 13 residues. Looked up from germline, CDR1 is LGHNA and CDR2 is YNFKEQ. This CDR3 is CASSPPENTEAFF. The CDR3 DNA reads as TGTGCCAGCAGCCCCCCGGAGAACACTGAAGCTTTCTTT.

The rearrangement joins TRBV30 to TRBJ1-3, with D perhaps TRBD1 (6 bases). Trimming shortened V by 6 bases and J by 0 bases, and 12 bases separated the two germline ends. The CDR3 is 14 amino acids. CDR1 GTSNPN and CDR2 SVGIG come from the germline V gene (reference sequence). CDR3 residues: CACGGLLSGNTIYF. CDR3 bases: TGTGCCTGCGGGGGGCTACTCTCTGGAAACACCATATATTTT.

The rearrangement links TRBV29-1 to TRBJ1-1, with 7 bases lining up with TRBD1. V lost 7 bases to trimming and J lost 1 base; unmatched junction nucleotides: 6. The CDR3 contains 13 residues. Per the germline V gene, CDR1 is SQVTM and CDR2 is ANQGSEA. CDR3 nucleotides: TGCAGCGCCACATGGGACAGGAACACTGAAGCTTTCTTT. Residues: CSATWDRNTEAFF. Supplemented by reference TRBV29-1 and TRBJ1-1, the full variable domain reads SAVISQKPSRDICQRGTSLTIQCQVDSQVTMMFWYRQQPGQSLTLIATANQGSEATYESGFVIDKFPISRPNLTFSTLTVSNMSPEDSSIYLCSATWDRNTEAFFGQGTRLTVV.

V usage is TRBV6-5 and J usage is TRBJ1-5, with 8 bases identical to TRBD1. The CDR3 runs to 14 residues. CDR1 and CDR2 from the germline V gene are MNHEY and SVGAGI. V trimming: 6 bases; J trimming: 4 bases; junction bases outside the gene matches: 5. DNA for the CDR3: TGTGCCAGCAGGCGGACAGGGAGGAATCAGCCCCAGCATTTT. Its translation is CASRRTGRNQPQHF.

The J gene is TRBJ2-3, the V gene TRBV4-1; 9 bases line up with TRBD2. Germline CDR1 reads MGHRA; CDR2 reads YSYEKL. With 4 bases clipped from V and 4 bases from J, the junction kept 12 bases outside the gene matches. The CDR3 is 17 residues long. The DNA for the CDR3 is TGCGCCAGCAGCCCACTGGGGGCTAGCGGGGAGGCAGATACGCAGTATTTT. Protein product: CASSPLGASGEADTQYF.

This sequence joins TRBV15 and TRBJ2-1, with 7 bases identical to TRBD1. V gave up 4 bases and J gave up 3 bases; unmatched junction bases: 6. The CDR3 consists of 15 residues. Germline V lookup: CDR1 LNHNV, CDR2 YYDKDF (reference sequence). The CDR3 nucleotides are TGTGCCACCAGCAACTGGGACAGCTACTACAATGAGCAGTTCTTC. This sequence encodes CATSNWDSYYNEQFF.